This T cell receptor (beta chain) was recovered during a study of cytomegalovirus exposure and HLA in healthy donors. Regarding the study as a whole: Fewer than 200 TCR beta chains were listed as cytomegalovirus-associated. Upon later analysis, TCR association rates were observed to vary by HLA locus, being highest for DRB1 and lowest for HLA-C. It was reported in a later analysis that an Asian-associated ancestry cluster showed fewer N-insertions than the approximately 700-donor mean. The sole available immune exposure information was CMV serostatus.

This clone appeared a few times. Antigen unknown. Germline is not matched at one junction end, which may reflect a read error. The PCR had 60 Vbeta and 13 Jbeta primers. TCRdb keeps only in-frame clones here, not all; method: immunoSEQ multiplex PCR. The sample has 120,000 to 150,000 clones; around three quarters are singletons. The sequence was obtained from a man aged 35 to 55 in good health and CMV-seronegative. Input material: PBMCs.

The CDR3 loop is CASSPDTSYNEQLF. DNA for the CDR3: TGCGCCAGCAGCCCGGACACCTCCTACAATGAGCAGCTCTTC. The J gene is TRBJ2-1, the V gene TRBV5-1; weak D call: TRBD1 (5 bases). CDR1 and CDR2 from the germline V gene are SGHRS and YFSETQ. The CDR3 has 14 amino acids.